These 19 T cell receptor beta chains were sequenced from one sample in a study of T-cell reconstitution after alpha-beta-depleted transplantation in children. Unique molecular identifiers tagged the TCRbeta library. TCRdb re-called the PCR reads with MiXCR, one entry per CDR3 protein. The table records about 250,000 distinct CDR3 sequences, roughly a quarter of them present only once. Specimen: PBMCs, mostly from graft donor cells, collected 360 days after TCRalphabeta/CD19-depleted stem cell transplant. All receptors derive from a female patient between 2 and 15 years old who had a stem cell transplant for congenital amegakaryocytic thrombocytopenia, so the T cells may come from the graft donor.

This chain links TRBV20-1 with TRBJ1-6; tentative D call: TRBD1 (6 bases). V was clipped by 1 base and J by 6 bases, with 10 bases between them. The CDR3 extends over 14 amino acids. Looked up from germline, CDR1 is DFQATT and CDR2 is SNEGSKA (reference sequence). The CDR3 nucleotides are TGCAGTGCTAGAGGGGGGGCTGGTAATTCACCCCTCCACTTT. As protein: CSARGGAGNSPLHF.

This clonotype has a single count. V gene TRBV27 combines with J gene TRBJ2-7; 12 positions match TRBD2. This CDR3 is built from 16 residues. From germline, CDR1 is MNHEY and CDR2 SMNVEV (reference sequence). With 5 bases clipped from V and 4 bases from J, the junction kept 9 bases outside the gene matches. CDR3 sequence (DNA): TGTGCCAGCAGTACGCTCACTAGCGGGAGGAGGTACGAGCAGTACTTC. Its translation: CASSTLTSGRRYEQYF.

The chain has TRBV6-2 or TRBV6-3 and TRBJ2-1; D may be TRBD1 or TRBD2 (5 bases each). This CDR3 spans 17 amino acids. Trimming left V 5 bases short and J 6 bases short, with 23 bases between. Per the germline V gene, CDR1 is MNHEY and CDR2 is SVGEGT. CDR3 nucleotides: TGTGCCAGCAGTCCTTCCCCCACGGGACCACTTGCCAATGAGCAGTTCTTC. This codes for CASSPSPTGPLANEQFF.

The chain carries TRBV7-2 and TRBJ2-7; 10 bases align to TRBD2. V lost 2 bases and J lost 3; bases outside the gene matches: 4. Germline CDR1 is SGHTA and CDR2 is FQGNSA. This CDR3 is 15 amino acids long. This chain's CDR3 is CASSLWQREGYEQYF. The CDR3 DNA is TGTGCCAGCAGCTTATGGCAGCGGGAGGGCTACGAGCAGTACTTC.

This clonotype was counted a few times. This rearrangement joins TRBV12-3 or TRBV12-4 to TRBJ2-7, with D unresolved. V lost 2 bases, J lost 1 base, and 9 bases lay in between. The CDR3 spans 14 residues. The CDR3 loop reads CASSLRLSSYEQYF. Written as DNA, the CDR3 is TGTGCCAGCAGTTTACGGCTATCATCCTACGAGCAGTACTTC.

This sequence joins TRBV4-1 and TRBJ2-3; 8 bases map to TRBD2. The CDR3 totals 17 residues. Germline V gene lookup returns CDR1 MGHRA and CDR2 YSYEKL. J gave up 2 bases and V 0 bases, and 7 bases lay outside the gene matches. DNA for the CDR3: TGCGCCAGCAGCCAAGATCCTCCTAGCGGGTACACAGATACGCAGTATTTT. This encodes CASSQDPPSGYTDTQYF.

This clonotype has a count of ten or more. The chain uses TRBV6-1 and TRBJ2-5; the D gene could be TRBD1 or TRBD2 (5 bases each). Germline V gene sequence: CDR1 MNHNS, CDR2 SASEGT. The CDR3 extends over 14 amino acids. Trimming stripped 6 bases from V and 3 bases from J, with 14 bases between. The CDR3 coding sequence is TGTGCCAGCAGCGATCCGTGGGGGAAAGAGACCCAGTACTTC. It yields the protein CASSDPWGKETQYF.

This clonotype appeared a few times. This chain connects TRBV12-3 or TRBV12-4 to TRBJ2-2, with D hard to call. Trimming pared 5 bases from V and 4 bases from J, leaving 8 bases between. The CDR3 covers 13 residues. The CDR3 DNA follows: TGTGCCAGCAGTCCGGACCCCACCGGGGAGCTGTTTTTT. Protein: CASSPDPTGELFF.

This clonotype was recorded a few times. The chain links TRBV28 to TRBJ1-1, with a possible D match to TRBD1 (5 bases). The V end was cut by 10 bases, the J end by 0 bases, with 18 bases between. Per germline, CDR1 MDHEN and CDR2 SYDVKM. This CDR3 has 15 amino acids. In nucleotides, the CDR3 is TGTGCCATCCACTCGGACAACTTCCTGAACACTGAAGCTTTCTTT. Translation gives CAIHSDNFLNTEAFF. The full variable domain, in which reference TRBV28 and TRBJ1-1 provide the parts outside the CDR3, is DVKVTQSSRYLVKRTGEKVFLECVQDMDHENMFWYRQDPGLGLRLIYFSYDVKMKEKGDIPEGYSVSREKKERFSLILESASTNQTSMYLCAIHSDNFLNTEAFFGQGTRLTVV.

This clonotype was observed at least ten times. The gene calls are TRBV6-6 and TRBJ1-1; D remains unclear. Deletions cut 6 bases from V and 6 bases from J, with 8 bases between. The CDR3 loop spans 11 amino acids. Germline V gene lookup returns CDR1 MNHNY and CDR2 SVGAGI (reference sequence). The CDR3 region has the DNA TGTGCCAGCAGGAGCGGACCTGAAGCTTTCTTT. Encoded protein: CASRSGPEAFF.

This clonotype was observed at least ten times. V gene TRBV2 combines with J gene TRBJ2-5; D perhaps matches TRBD1 (5 bases). V lost 5 bases to trimming and J lost 1 base, with 11 bases between them. Germline-derived CDR1 and CDR2 are SNHLY and FYNNEI. The CDR3 is made up of 14 amino acids. The CDR3 spells CASSLRVPQETQYF. For the CDR3, the DNA is TGTGCCAGCAGTCTCAGGGTCCCCCAAGAGACCCAGTACTTC.

The CDR3 DNA reads TGCAGCGTTGCGGGGCTTATGGGACAGGGTAGACGAGACGAGCAGTACTTC. This sequence encodes CSVAGLMGQGRRDEQYF. The V and J genes are TRBV29-1 and TRBJ2-7; 9 nucleotides agree with TRBD1. V lost 4 bases, J lost 5 bases, and 18 bases stayed unmatched. CDR1 and CDR2 (germline): SQVTM, ANQGSEA. CDR3 length equals 17 residues.

The chain has TRBV28 and TRBJ2-1; 11 bases match TRBD2. Germline-derived CDR1 and CDR2 are MDHEN and SYDVKM. V trimming: 1 base; J trimming: 8 bases; junction bases outside the gene matches: 16. The CDR3 consists of 19 residues. Here the CDR3 DNA reads TGTGCCAGCAGTTTATCGACCCCACTACTAGCGGGAGATGGCGATGAGCAGTTCTTC. Amino acids: CASSLSTPLLAGDGDEQFF.

V gene TRBV27 combines with J gene TRBJ2-7, with no clear D. Germline V gene lookup returns CDR1 MNHEY and CDR2 SMNVEV (reference sequence). V was cut by 4 bases and J by 5 bases, with 18 bases left in between. This CDR3 comprises 15 residues. In nucleotides, the CDR3 is TGTGCCAGCAGTTCCCCGGGCTACATAAGGGACGAGCAGTACTTC. Translation: CASSSPGYIRDEQYF.

This clonotype was seen a handful of times. The gene calls are TRBV12-3 or TRBV12-4 and TRBJ2-3; D might be TRBD2 (6 bases). V was shortened by 4 bases and J by 0 bases, with 17 bases between the two germline ends. The CDR3 is made up of 17 amino acids. The CDR3 DNA is TGTGCCAGCAGTTGGTCTGGGATGGGGACTAGCACAGATACGCAGTATTTT. It specifies CASSWSGMGTSTDTQYF.

The V call is TRBV10-3, the J call TRBJ2-1; tentatively, D is TRBD2 (6 bases). Germline V gives CDR1 ENHRY, CDR2 SYGVKD. The CDR3 runs 13 residues. Trimming took off 3 bases at V and 9 bases at J, with 12 bases between the two ends. The CDR3 protein is CAISDRGGIEQFF. CDR3 DNA: TGTGCCATCAGTGATCGGGGCGGGATTGAGCAGTTCTTC.

This clonotype was picked up many times. The rearrangement uses TRBV12-3 or TRBV12-4 and TRBJ1-1; TRBD1 is a possible D gene (6 bases). The ends were cut back, 2 bases at V and 4 bases at J, with 11 bases in the middle. The CDR3 spans 14 residues. CDR3 loop: CASSLLQGGTEAFF. The CDR3 region has the DNA TGTGCCAGCAGTTTATTACAGGGTGGCACTGAAGCTTTCTTT.

V gene TRBV20-1 combines with J gene TRBJ2-7, with no clear D. This CDR3 spans 11 amino acids. The germline CDR1 and CDR2 sequences are DFQATT and SNEGSKA (reference sequence). Trimming pared 3 bases from V and 3 bases from J, leaving 6 bases between. CDR3 coding DNA: TGCAGTGCTAGCCCCTACTACGAGCAGTACTTC. Residues: CSASPYYEQYF.

The chain joins TRBV29-1 to TRBJ1-2; maybe TRBD1 (6 bases). There are 11 residues in the CDR3. The germline V gene encodes CDR1 SQVTM and CDR2 ANQGSEA. Between the trimmed V and J ends, which lost 7 bases and 6 bases, there was a span of 12 bases. Written as DNA, the CDR3 is TGCAGCGGCGGGGGCAGGGATGGCTACACCTTC. Residues: CSGGGRDGYTF. The whole variable domain, remainder taken from reference TRBV29-1 and TRBJ1-2, is SAVISQKPSRDICQRGTSLTIQCQVDSQVTMMFWYRQQPGQSLTLIATANQGSEATYESGFVIDKFPISRPNLTFSTLTVSNMSPEDSSIYLCSGGGRDGYTFGSGTRLTVV.